A selection of T cell receptor beta chains follows, all from one sample in a study of a mutant IDH1 vaccine in newly diagnosed glioma. No antigen has been assigned to these receptors. The repertoire was sequenced with immunoSEQ multiplex PCR; TCRdb's copy has only in-frame clones and lacks some. Of about 62,000 clones listed, approximately 90% are singletons. The sequences come from PBMCs, collected from a glioma patient whose treatment included an IDH1 peptide vaccine. Source of these receptors: a man aged 40-49 years with glioma. CDR3s include the opening cysteine and the closing phenylalanine or tryptophan. Fields, in order: D gene, J gene, clone size, V gene, CDR3 protein, CDR3 DNA. D genes are given only for firm matches. Clone size is not always given. Where it is, it says once, few, many or a class for expanded clones.

NA TRBJ2-7 NA TRBV19 CASSIASSSYEQYF TGTGCCAGTAGTATCGCCAGTAGCTCCTACGAGCAGTACTTC
NA TRBJ1-6 NA TRBV6-5 CASSGGYSPLHF TGTGCCAGCAGTGGGGGTTATTCACCCCTCCACTTT
TRBD2 TRBJ2-7 NA TRBV9 CASSGGTSGTLYEQYF TGTGCCAGCAGCGGAGGGACTAGCGGGACCCTATACGAGCAGTACTTC
TRBD1 TRBJ2-7 NA TRBV11-2 CASSQGTGFYEQYF TGTGCCAGCAGCCAAGGGACAGGATTCTACGAGCAGTACTTC
NA TRBJ2-6 NA TRBV10-1 CASSGVGGSGANVLTF TGCGCCAGCAGTGGGGTCGGTGGAAGTGGGGCCAACGTCCTGACTTTC
NA TRBJ2-1 NA TRBV27 CASSLLRENSYNEQFF TGTGCCAGCAGTTTACTTCGGGAGAACTCCTACAATGAGCAGTTCTTC
NA TRBJ2-2 NA TRBV27 CASSLRPGRTGELFF TGTGCCAGCAGTCTAAGACCAGGGCGAACCGGGGAGCTGTTTTTT
TRBD1 TRBJ1-2 NA TRBV5-6 CATTYGTGGYGYTF TGTGCCACCACCTACGGGACAGGAGGGTACGGCTACACCTTC
NA TRBJ2-2 NA TRBV5-4 CASSFDTNTGELFF TGTGCCAGCAGCTTCGACACGAACACCGGGGAGCTGTTTTTT
NA TRBJ1-2 NA TRBV4-3 CASSQDKDGGGYGYTF TGCGCCAGCAGCCAAGATAAGGATGGGGGGGGCTATGGCTACACCTTC
TRBD2 TRBJ2-5 once TRBV5-4 CASARGGGTELETQYF TGTGCCAGCGCCCGGGGGGGAGGGACCGAGCTGGAGACCCAGTACTTC
NA TRBJ2-1 NA TRBV9 CASSVVGTDYNEQFF TGTGCCAGCAGCGTAGTAGGGACTGACTACAATGAGCAGTTCTTC
TRBD1 TRBJ2-2 NA TRBV7-2 CASSLQGAGTGELFF TGTGCCAGCAGCTTACAGGGGGCGGGCACCGGGGAGCTGTTTTTT
NA TRBJ1-4 NA TRBV9 CASTPLGKLFF TGTGCCAGCACCCCTTTGGGAAAACTGTTTTTT
TRBD1 TRBJ1-6 NA TRBV5-1 CASSLGQGANSPLHF TGCGCCAGCAGCTTGGGACAGGGGGCGAATTCACCCCTCCACTTT
NA TRBJ1-1 NA TRBV11-2 CASSLMAGENTEAFF TGTGCCAGCAGCTTAATGGCAGGGGAGAACACTGAAGCTTTCTTT
NA TRBJ1-6 NA TRBV6-1 CASSDLGHYNSPLHF TGTGCCAGCAGTGATCTAGGACACTATAATTCACCCCTCCACTTT
TRBD2 TRBJ2-3 few TRBV4-1 CASSQASGRADTQYF TGCGCCAGCAGCCAAGCTAGCGGGAGGGCAGATACGCAGTATTTT
NA TRBJ1-5 NA TRBV21-1 CASSKYSGGSNQPQHF TGTGCCAGCAGCAAATATTCAGGGGGGAGCAATCAGCCCCAGCATTTT
NA TRBJ2-7 NA TRBV7-2 CASSFQGGTPYEQYF TGTGCCAGCAGCTTTCAGGGAGGAACTCCCTACGAGCAGTACTTC
NA TRBJ1-1 NA TRBV11-2 CASSRQDLYTEAFF TGTGCCAGCAGCCGACAGGACTTATACACTGAAGCTTTCTTT
NA TRBJ2-1 NA TRBV6-1 CASSGRVNEQFF TGTGCCAGCAGTGGGAGGGTGAATGAGCAGTTCTTC
NA TRBJ2-7 NA TRBV7-2 CASSLAWALSYEQYF TGTGCCAGCAGCTTAGCGTGGGCCCTCTCCTACGAGCAGTACTTC
NA TRBJ2-3 NA TRBV4-3 CASSQETGDTQYF TGCGCCAGCAGCCAAGAGACCGGAGATACGCAGTATTTT
TRBD1 TRBJ2-2 once TRBV5-1 CASSPWDRGNIGELFF TGCGCCAGCAGCCCTTGGGACAGGGGGAATATCGGGGAGCTGTTTTTT
NA TRBJ2-4 once TRBV30 CAWSVRGGNIQYF TGTGCCTGGAGTGTACGGGGTGGAAACATTCAGTACTTC
TRBD1 TRBJ2-1 NA TRBV7-3 CASSPPGQGRRDEQFF TGTGCCAGCAGCCCGCCTGGACAGGGAAGGAGGGATGAGCAGTTCTTC
TRBD1 TRBJ1-1 NA TRBV9 CASSVAGWGQVNTEAFF TGTGCCAGCAGCGTAGCTGGGTGGGGACAGGTGAACACTGAAGCTTTCTTT
NA TRBJ2-6 once TRBV30 CAWVDRRIRVDVLTF TGTGCCTGGGTAGATCGGCGGATCAGGGTAGACGTCCTGACTTTC
NA TRBJ2-3 NA TRBV19 CASSIGGATQYF TGTGCCAGTAGTATTGGAGGGGCAACGCAGTATTTT
NA TRBJ2-5 NA TRBV28 CASSPGLSRGETQYF TGTGCCAGCAGTCCGGGCCTTTCAAGGGGGGAGACCCAGTACTTC
NA TRBJ2-1 once TRBV18 CASSPPGVAAYNEQFF TGTGCCAGCTCACCACCGGGGGTAGCGGCCTACAATGAGCAGTTCTTC
NA TRBJ1-5 NA TRBV18 CASTPGRGQPQHF TGTGCCAGCACCCCAGGCCGGGGCCAGCCCCAGCATTTT
NA TRBJ1-4 once TRBV5-8 CASTPTSANEKLFF TGTGCCAGCACCCCTACCAGTGCAAATGAAAAACTGTTTTTT
NA TRBJ1-2 NA TRBV6-5 CASSYSGWGYTF TGTGCCAGCAGTTACTCGGGTTGGGGCTACACCTTC
TRBD2 TRBJ2-3 NA TRBV19 CASKGAGVSDTQYF TGTGCCAGTAAAGGAGCGGGAGTATCAGATACGCAGTATTTT
NA TRBJ1-5 NA TRBV5-1 CASSFSKREGNQPQHF TGCGCCAGCAGCTTCTCCAAAAGGGAGGGCAATCAGCCCCAGCATTTT
NA TRBJ1-1 NA TRBV7-2 CASSLRAGPVTEAFF TGTGCCAGCAGCTTACGAGCGGGGCCGGTAACTGAAGCTTTCTTT
NA TRBJ1-1 NA TRBV5-6 CASSLISRTEAFF TGTGCCAGCAGCCTAATTTCGAGAACTGAAGCTTTCTTT
NA TRBJ2-1 NA TRBV7-2 CASSLAPGDYNEQFF TGTGCCAGCAGCTTAGCGCCGGGAGATTACAATGAGCAGTTCTTC
TRBD1 TRBJ2-2 NA TRBV2 CASLAVTGPGELFF TGTGCCAGCCTTGCTGTGACAGGGCCCGGGGAGCTGTTTTTT
TRBD1 TRBJ2-3 few TRBV27 CASTSTRPGGFPPPDTQYF TGTGCCAGCACCAGTACCCGGCCAGGGGGTTTTCCTCCTCCAGATACGCAGTATTTT
TRBD2 TRBJ2-5 NA TRBV28 CASRFREAQYF TGTGCCAGCAGGTTCCGGGAGGCCCAGTACTTC
NA TRBJ2-1 NA TRBV7-8 CASSFSVGALWNEQFF TGTGCCAGCAGCTTCAGTGTGGGGGCTCTATGGAATGAGCAGTTCTTC
NA TRBJ1-6 NA TRBV7-8 CASSLRGGTGDNSPLHF TGTGCCAGCAGTCTTCGGGGAGGCACTGGGGATAATTCACCCCTCCACTTT
NA TRBJ1-1 NA TRBV28 CASSLRWRGEAFF TGTGCCAGCAGTTTACGTTGGAGGGGTGAAGCTTTCTTT
TRBD1 TRBJ1-4 few TRBV28 CASSLQRGRGREKLFF TGTGCCAGCAGTTTGCAAAGGGGCAGGGGGCGCGAAAAACTGTTTTTT
TRBD1 TRBJ1-1 NA TRBV9 CAGSAGTDHTEAFF TGTGCCGGCAGCGCCGGGACAGACCACACTGAAGCTTTCTTT